This T cell receptor beta chain was observed in a study of blood T cell repertoires in COVID-19. Overall study context: COVID-19 samples, acute and convalescent, were from the United States, Italy and Spain. In each case, the material was cDNA or gDNA derived from T cells, B-cell-depleted T cells, or PBMCs.

The V gene lost 1 base and the J gene lost 5 bases, with 9 bases spanning the gap. The germline V gene encodes CDR1 MNHEY and CDR2 SMNVEV (reference sequence). The length of the CDR3 is 14 residues. In the study's own analysis: Using reference gene primer amplification, nucleated cell counts were estimated. Some clones are missing from TCRdb's copy, which holds only in-frame ones; the method was immunoSEQ multiplex PCR. The DNA gave D and trimming, while V, J and clone size come from that table. The table shows more than 250,000 clones, with about 89% occurring only once. This clonotype originated in a man aged 18 to 29 who had recovered from COVID-19. The chain recombines TRBV27 with TRBJ1-5; D is uncertain. Sequencing was performed on peripheral blood. This CDR3 is CASSLYGVDQPQHF. CDR3 sequence (DNA): TGTGCCAGCAGTTTATACGGGGTCGATCAGCCCCAGCATTTT.